This T cell receptor (beta chain) derives from a study of cytomegalovirus exposure and HLA in healthy donors. V shed 0 bases and J 4 bases; nucleotides not matched to a gene: 4. The germline CDR1 and CDR2 sequences are SGDLS and YYNGEE. The CDR3 length is 15 residues. Comments on this clone: Its antigen remains unidentified.

Findings of the study overall: A later analysis showed TCR association rates differing by HLA locus, peaking at DRB1 and lowest at HLA-C.

The primer mix had 60 Vbeta and 13 Jbeta primers. Clones were sequenced by immunoSEQ multiplex PCR, and TCRdb holds only the in-frame ones, with some missing. The repertoire consists of some 130,000 clones, with 73% occurring once and the leading ten covering about 1.2%. The TCR comes from a middle-aged woman in good health and CMV-seronegative. What was sequenced was PBMCs. V and J are TRBV9 and TRBJ2-1; TRBD1 matches at 7 bases. CDR3 residues: CASSVGGQPYNEQFF. CDR3 nucleotide sequence: TGTGCCAGCAGCGTAGGGGGACAGCCTTACAATGAGCAGTTCTTC.